This TCR beta chain was sequenced in a study of identical twins. Germline V gene sequence: CDR1 DFQATT, CDR2 SNEGSKA (reference sequence). The CDR3 consists of 17 residues. Trimming cost V 3 bases and J 2 bases; bases outside gene matches: 12. TCRdb reprocessed the 5' RACE reads with MiXCR, giving one entry per CDR3 protein. The table records 450,000 to 600,000 distinct CDR3 sequences, 20% to 25% of them present only once. This clonotype has more than one count but fewer than ten. This sample also appeared in a second study, on yellow fever vaccine responses in identical twins.

The chain combines TRBV20-1 with TRBJ2-3; the match to TRBD2 covers 9 bases. Input material: CD4+ T cells sorted from blood. This TCR came from a woman aged 18-35 years in good health. In nucleotides, the CDR3 is TGCAGTGCTAGGGGGACTAGCATCAAAACCCCCACAGATACGCAGTATTTT. As protein: CSARGTSIKTPTDTQYF.